This TCR beta chain originates from a study of T cells after posttransplantation cyclophosphamide. Study-wide findings and caveats: Blood and skin or GI T cell repertoires showed limited TRB overlap. Later post-transplant blood repertoires were often dominated by donor CD8+ memory clones.

Points on this clone: The antigen remains undetermined.

Per germline, CDR1 GTSNPN and CDR2 SVGIG (reference sequence). The CDR3 contains 14 residues. Trimming shortened V by 2 bases and J by 3 bases, and 10 bases separated the two germline ends. Busulfan-fludarabine conditioning, marrow transplant, and cyclophosphamide on days +3 and +4 were administered. TCRdb's copy holds only in-frame clones and misses some; the assay was immunoSEQ multiplex PCR. The profile covers about 43,000 clones, with 80% to 95% appearing a single time and 2% to 2.5% taken by the ten largest. This receptor was taken from a male patient between 55 and 70 years old who received an allogeneic stem cell transplant from a related donor and was CMV-positive. Some T cells may be provided by the graft donor. The source was PBMCs, collected 55 to 70 days after allogeneic stem cell transplant with posttransplant cyclophosphamide. The chain carries TRBV30 and TRBJ1-4; D uncertain. The CDR3 DNA follows: TGTGCCTGGAGTCGTACGGGTTCTAATGAAAAACTGTTTTTT. This encodes CAWSRTGSNEKLFF.